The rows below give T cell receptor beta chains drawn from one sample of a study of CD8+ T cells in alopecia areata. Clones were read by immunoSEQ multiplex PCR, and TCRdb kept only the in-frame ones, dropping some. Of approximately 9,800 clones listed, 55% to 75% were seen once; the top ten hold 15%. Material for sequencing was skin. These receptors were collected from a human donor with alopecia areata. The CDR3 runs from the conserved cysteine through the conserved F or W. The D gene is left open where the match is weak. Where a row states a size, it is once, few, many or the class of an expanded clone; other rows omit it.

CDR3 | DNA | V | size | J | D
CASSLSGTSGNNEQFF | TGTGCCAGCAGTTTATCGGGGACTAGCGGCAACAATGAGCAGTTCTTC | TRBV28 | - | TRBJ2-1 | TRBD2
CASSSTGQETQYF | TGTGCCAGCAGTTCGACAGGGCAAGAGACCCAGTACTTC | TRBV2 | once | TRBJ2-5 | TRBD1
CASSPTPGETHEQFF | TGTGCCAGCTCACCCACCCCGGGGGAGACGCATGAGCAGTTCTTC | TRBV18 | - | TRBJ2-1 | -
CASSFPGGEQETQYF | TGCGCCAGCAGCTTCCCCGGCGGAGAGCAAGAGACCCAGTACTTC | TRBV5-1 | once | TRBJ2-5 | -
CASSGYRGTGELFF | TGTGCCAGCAGTGGTTATCGCGGCACCGGGGAGCTGTTTTTT | TRBV28 | few | TRBJ2-2 | -
CATSHPNTRVNSPLHF | TGTGCCACCAGCCATCCGAATACACGGGTTAATTCACCCCTCCACTTT | TRBV15 | - | TRBJ1-6 | -
CASSPQTEYGYTF | TGTGCCAGCAGCCCCCAGACAGAGTATGGCTACACCTTC | TRBV7-2 | - | TRBJ1-2 | -
CASSQGTGADTQYF | TGCGCCAGCAGCCAAGGGACAGGCGCAGATACGCAGTATTTT | TRBV4-1 | - | TRBJ2-3 | TRBD1
CASSLTRSYGYTF | TGTGCCAGCAGCTTAACCAGGAGCTATGGCTACACCTTC | TRBV7-9 | - | TRBJ1-2 | -
CASSLEGGSEQYF | TGTGCCAGCAGCTTGGAAGGGGGTTCCGAGCAGTACTTC | TRBV5-4 | - | TRBJ2-7 | -
CASSLFSGSLRDTQYF | TGTGCCAGCAGCTTATTTAGCGGGAGCCTTCGGGATACGCAGTATTTT | TRBV7-6 | - | TRBJ2-3 | TRBD2
CASSSGQAIDTQYF | TGTGCCAGCAGCTCGGGACAGGCGATAGATACGCAGTATTTT | TRBV7-2 | - | TRBJ2-3 | TRBD1
CASSLGAAGDTQYF | TGTGCCAGCAGCTTAGGTGCCGCGGGAGATACGCAGTATTTT | TRBV7-9 | - | TRBJ2-3 | -
CASSLGALGPGELFF | TGTGCCAGCAGCTTAGGAGCGTTGGGACCCGGGGAGCTGTTTTTT | TRBV7-2 | few | TRBJ2-2 | -
CASRPEENYGYTF | TGTGCCAGCAGACCGGAAGAGAACTATGGCTACACCTTC | TRBV6-4 | - | TRBJ1-2 | -
CASSLLAGVEQYF | TGTGCCAGCAGCCTACTAGCGGGAGTCGAGCAGTACTTC | TRBV6-1 | - | TRBJ2-7 | TRBD2
CASSIQEGEQFF | TGTGCCAGCAGCATACAGGAGGGTGAGCAGTTCTTC | TRBV7-2 | - | TRBJ2-1 | -
CASSEEAGGRSEQFF | TGTGCCAGCAGTGAAGAGGCAGGGGGAAGGAGTGAGCAGTTCTTC | TRBV2 | few | TRBJ2-1 | TRBD1
CASSIARGTYNEQFF | TGTGCCAGTAGTATAGCCAGGGGAACCTACAATGAGCAGTTCTTC | TRBV19 | - | TRBJ2-1 | -
CASSWGQSYEQYF | TGTGCCAGCAGCTGGGGACAGTCCTACGAGCAGTACTTC | TRBV7-9 | few | TRBJ2-7 | TRBD1
CASSYLRESDNQPQHF | TGTGCCAGCAGTTACCTCAGGGAGTCCGACAATCAGCCCCAGCATTTT | TRBV6-7 | - | TRBJ1-5 | -
CASSSGLNEQFF | TGTGCCAGCAGTTCGGGACTAAATGAGCAGTTCTTC | TRBV28 | once | TRBJ2-1 | TRBD2
CASSSPRIWRDEKLFF | TGTGCCAGCAGTTCTCCTAGAATTTGGCGGGATGAAAAACTGTTTTTT | TRBV28 | - | TRBJ1-4 | -
CASSEWTGGIGTEAFF | TGCGCCAGCAGCGAATGGACAGGGGGCATTGGGACTGAAGCTTTCTTT | TRBV4-1 | - | TRBJ1-1 | TRBD1
CASSQGRGSDTIYF | TGCGCCAGCAGCCAAGGAAGGGGATCGGACACCATATATTTT | TRBV4-1 | once | TRBJ1-3 | -
CASSQPGTGSPYEQYF | TGTGCCAGCAGCCAACCCGGGACAGGTAGCCCCTACGAGCAGTACTTC | TRBV7-2 | - | TRBJ2-7 | TRBD1
CASSIPAGTEQDTQYF | TGTGCCAGTAGTATACCCGCGGGAACAGAACAAGATACGCAGTATTTT | TRBV19 | - | TRBJ2-3 | -
CASSYFGGIYNEQFF | TGTGCCAGCAGTTACTTTGGCGGGATCTACAATGAGCAGTTCTTC | TRBV6-6 | few | TRBJ2-1 | -
CASSLDRGGYGYTF | TGTGCCAGCAGCTTAGACAGGGGCGGCTATGGCTACACCTTC | TRBV13 | - | TRBJ1-2 | TRBD1
CASSYQGAVEQYF | TGTGCCAGCAGTTATCAGGGGGCGGTGGAGCAGTACTTC | TRBV6-5 | few | TRBJ2-7 | TRBD1
CAISEGNTGELFF | TGTGCCATCAGTGAGGGGAACACCGGGGAGCTGTTTTTT | TRBV10-3 | - | TRBJ2-2 | -
CASSESGNWTPGVDEQYF | TGCGCCAGCAGTGAGTCAGGGAATTGGACTCCGGGAGTGGACGAGCAGTACTTC | TRBV10-1 | - | TRBJ2-7 | -
CASSGGGGGKNIQYF | TGTGCCAGCAGCGGCGGGGGCGGGGGGAAAAACATTCAGTACTTC | TRBV7-2 | - | TRBJ2-4 | TRBD2